Given below is one TCR beta chain in context. Someone with COVID-19 had been met by exposed participants within 2 weeks before study entry. This entry is derived from a study of blood T cell repertoires in COVID-19. Study details: PBMCs, B-cell-depleted T cells, or T cells were the source of the cDNA or gDNA that made up the material.

Data came from immunoSEQ multiplex PCR; TCRdb stores just in-frame clones and leaves some out. The data hold 300,000 or so clones, with just under 90% observed a single time. The V gene end was trimmed by 1 base and the J gene end by 3 bases; junction bases not matched to a gene: 6. The CDR3 consists of 16 residues. Germline CDR1 and CDR2: MGHRA and YSYEKL. The source of this sequence is a woman aged 50 to 60 who had been exposed to COVID-19. This chain links TRBV4-1 with TRBJ2-5; 9 bases fit TRBD2. The sequenced sample was PBMCs or T cells enriched from blood (not recorded which). The CDR3 reads CASSQGAGGRKETQYF. The CDR3 coding sequence is TGCGCCAGCAGCCAAGGGGCGGGGGGGCGAAAAGAGACCCAGTACTTC.